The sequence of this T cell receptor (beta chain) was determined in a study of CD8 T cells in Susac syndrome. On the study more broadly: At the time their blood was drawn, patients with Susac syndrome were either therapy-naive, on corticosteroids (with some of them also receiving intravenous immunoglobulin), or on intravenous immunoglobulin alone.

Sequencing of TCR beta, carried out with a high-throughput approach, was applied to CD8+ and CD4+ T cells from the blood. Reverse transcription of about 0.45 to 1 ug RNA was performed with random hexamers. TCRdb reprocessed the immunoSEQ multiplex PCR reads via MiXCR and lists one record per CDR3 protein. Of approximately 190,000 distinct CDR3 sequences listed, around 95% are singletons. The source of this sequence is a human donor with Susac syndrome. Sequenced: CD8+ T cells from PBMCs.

The CDR3 coding sequence is TGTGCCAGCAGTTCCGGGCTTCTAGCGGGAGAGACCCAGTACTTC. Protein sequence: CASSSGLLAGETQYF. The rearrangement uses TRBV28 and TRBJ2-5; 8 bases match TRBD2. The CDR3 is 15 residues long. The germline CDR1 and CDR2 sequences are MDHEN and SYDVKM. Trimming cost V 4 bases and J 4 bases; bases outside gene matches: 8.